This T cell receptor beta chain was found in a study of blood T cell repertoires in COVID-19. Study details: Sites across the United States, Italy and Spain contributed samples from acute and convalescent COVID-19.

The V gene's germline CDR1 is SGHTA and CDR2 FQGTGA. This CDR3 is 13 amino acids long. V lost 5 bases and J lost 9; bases outside the gene matches: 7. The assay was immunoSEQ multiplex PCR, and TCRdb's table has in-frame clones only and misses some. Here the sample spans 200,000 to 250,000 clones, more than 75% being singletons. Participants were aged about 18 to 95 years, lived in roughly 25 US areas, and enrolled virtually. The source is a woman aged 45 to 65 who had recovered from COVID-19. Sequenced sample: PBMCs or T cells enriched from blood (not recorded which). V and J are TRBV7-3 and TRBJ2-4; 7 nucleotides match TRBD1. The DNA of the CDR3 is TGTGCCAGCAGCGATACCCGGGACAGCATTCAGTACTTC. This translates into CASSDTRDSIQYF.